The sequence of this T cell receptor beta chain was determined in a study of radiotherapy plus CTLA-4 blockade in lung cancer. Looking at the study overall: Of the patients, 15% to 20% showed objective responses and around 32% attained disease control.

Sequencing used immunoSEQ multiplex PCR; TCRdb keeps in-frame clones, though not all of them. The table includes 60,000 to 75,000 clones, roughly four fifths detected once. Ipilimumab-mediated CTLA-4 blockade plus focal radiation was given to patients having chemo-refractory metastatic non-small-cell lung cancer. Study-wide points: How blood T cell clones changed early, along with interferon-beta, reportedly forecast response best.

Points on this clone: Its target is unknown.

The clonotype comes from a human donor with non-small cell lung cancer whose response to radiotherapy plus ipilimumab could not be evaluated. Some clones in this sample may be carry-over from other donors' samples. The input for sequencing was peripheral blood, taken from a patient treated with radiotherapy plus ipilimumab.

CDR3 residues: CASSLGRNNEQFF. In DNA, the CDR3 is TGTGCCAGCAGCTTGGGCAGGAACAATGAGCAGTTCTTC. The chain joins TRBV7-9 to TRBJ2-1; D remains unclear. The CDR3 is 13 amino acids. Looked up from germline, CDR1 is SEHNR and CDR2 is FQNEAQ (reference sequence). V was clipped by 3 bases and J by 5 bases, with 8 bases between them.